Described below is a single T cell receptor (beta chain) sequence and its context. Clones were read by immunoSEQ multiplex PCR, and TCRdb kept only the in-frame ones, dropping some. Of approximately 230,000 clones listed, 88% are singletons. Germline V lookup: CDR1 LNHDA, CDR2 SQIVND (reference sequence). Losses at the gene ends were 0 bases for V and 4 bases for J; bases not matched to a gene: 5. The CDR3 totals 15 residues. The data originate from a study of blood T cell repertoires in COVID-19. Looking at the study overall: Material from acute and convalescent COVID-19 was sourced from the United States, Italy and Spain. PBMCs, B-cell-depleted T cells, or T cells provided the cDNA or gDNA that made up the material.

The rearrangement joins TRBV19 to TRBJ1-2; 7 nucleotides align to TRBD1. The origin of this receptor is a woman between 40 and 50 years old who had recovered from COVID-19. The specimen was peripheral blood. The CDR3 region is CASSIDPGGIYGYTF. The CDR3 nucleotides are TGTGCCAGTAGTATAGACCCAGGGGGGATCTATGGCTACACCTTC.